This T cell receptor (beta chain) was recovered during a study of graft-versus-host responses after intestinal transplantation. In the case of this clone: Its antigen remains unidentified.

Profiled with immunoSEQ multiplex PCR; TCRdb holds only in-frame clones, not every one. The sample has roughly 28,000 clones, roughly 93% seen once; the top ten hold less than 0.75%. Overall study results and limits: Maximum circulating GvH clone levels tracked with early post-transplant HvG decreases. Among recipient marrow samples, GvH clones were found; some appeared first in ileum or blood. Allograft graft-versus-host to host-versus-graft clonal ratios ran high in patients with graft-donor T cell macrochimerism.

This TCR was sampled from a human patient who received an intestinal transplant, so some T cells may come from the graft donor. Here the sequenced sample was PBMCs, taken approximately ten weeks after intestinal transplant.

This chain's CDR3 is CASSGEGGRVEQYF. CDR3 DNA sequence: TGTGCCAGCAGTGGCGAGGGGGGACGGGTCGAGCAGTACTTC. This chain joins TRBV11-3 and TRBJ2-7; the D call may be TRBD1 or TRBD2 (6 bases each). Trimming took off 6 bases at V and 6 bases at J, with 18 bases between the two ends. This CDR3 comprises 14 residues. Germline assignment: CDR1 SGHNT and CDR2 YENEEA. The full variable domain, its missing parts supplied by reference TRBV11-3 and TRBJ2-7, is EAGVVQSPRYKIIEKKQPVAFWCNPISGHNTLYWYLQNLGQGPELLIRYENEEAVDDSQLPKDRFSAERLKGVDSTLKIQPAELGDSAVYLCASSGEGGRVEQYFGPGTRLTVT.